The next 20 T cell receptor beta chains were all read from a single sample in a study of response to subunit inactivated influenza vaccine. TCRdb redid the calling of the RT-PCR reads with MiXCR, one entry per CDR3 protein. This sample yields around 760,000 distinct CDR3 sequences, of which about 15% are seen a single time; approximately 6.5% belongs to the top ten. The starting material was PBMCs from blood, obtained approximately 15 days before vaccination. All receptors come from a man aged 45-60 years who received an inactivated influenza vaccine.

The rearrangement joins TRBV10-3 to TRBJ2-3, with TRBD1 as a possible D gene (5 bases). This CDR3 comprises 13 residues. Germline V gene sequence: CDR1 ENHRY, CDR2 SYGVKD. Trimming took 8 bases from V and 1 from J, leaving 10 bases between them. The CDR3 sequence: CAIAQGGTDTQYF. The CDR3 DNA is TGTGCCATCGCCCAGGGCGGCACAGATACGCAGTATTTT.

At least ten counts were recorded for this clonotype. This chain links TRBV11-3 with TRBJ2-3; the D is unclear. V lost 6 bases and J 5 bases, leaving 3 bases between the germline ends. The CDR3 extends over 10 amino acids. Germline V lookup: CDR1 SGHNT, CDR2 YENEEA. In DNA, the CDR3 is TGTGCCAGCAGTGGAGATACGCAGTATTTT. It specifies CASSGDTQYF.

This clonotype was counted at least ten times. The rearrangement uses TRBV5-1 and TRBJ2-3, with no clear D. The germline V and J ends were trimmed by 4 bases and 1 base, with 7 bases remaining between them. Per germline, CDR1 SGHRS and CDR2 YFSETQ. This CDR3 region has 13 residues. CDR3 loop: CASSPDGTDTQYF. In DNA, the CDR3 is TGCGCCAGCAGCCCGGATGGCACAGATACGCAGTATTTT. The full variable domain, with the rest looked up from reference TRBV5-1 and TRBJ2-3, is KAGVTQTPRYLIKTRGQQVTLSCSPISGHRSVSWYQQTPGQGLQFLFEYFSETQRNKGNFPGRFSGRQFSNSRSEMNVSTLELGDSALYLCASSPDGTDTQYFGPGTRLTVL.

This clonotype was recorded a few times. The chain is built from TRBV5-1 and TRBJ1-1, with 8 positions matching TRBD1. With V trimmed by 0 bases and J by 3 bases, 7 bases remained unmatched. The CDR3 is 16 amino acids. CDR1 and CDR2 from the germline V gene are SGHRS and YFSETQ. The CDR3: CASSLAGGTLDTEAFF. In DNA, the CDR3 is TGCGCCAGCAGCTTGGCAGGGGGCACTTTGGACACTGAAGCTTTCTTT.

The rearrangement links TRBV6-5 to TRBJ1-2; tentative D call: TRBD1 (6 bases). With 2 bases removed from V and 10 bases from J, the gap between germline ends came to 17 bases. Germline V gene sequence: CDR1 MNHEY, CDR2 SVGAGI. The CDR3 contains 14 residues. DNA for the CDR3: TGTGCCAGCAGTTACGTGGGGGCGTCAGCAGCCTACACCTTC. It is translated as CASSYVGASAAYTF.

The V gene is TRBV9, the J gene TRBJ1-6, with D hard to call. Germline CDR1 SGDLS, CDR2 YYNGEE. This CDR3 has 13 residues. V was pared by 0 bases and J by 11 bases, with 9 bases between. The CDR3 DNA is TGTGCCAGCAGCGTAGCAGGTTTTACACCCCTCCACTTT. Residues: CASSVAGFTPLHF.

This clonotype was recorded a few times. The chain carries TRBV2 and TRBJ1-5; D is undetermined. CDR3 length equals 13 residues. Per germline, CDR1 SNHLY and CDR2 FYNNEI. V was cut by 6 bases and J by 4 bases, with 10 bases left in between. The CDR3, as DNA: TGTGCCAGCAGGAACAACAGAAATCAGCCCCAGCATTTT. This sequence encodes CASRNNRNQPQHF. Full variable domain (outside the CDR3, taken from reference TRBV2 and TRBJ1-5): EPEVTQTPSHQVTQMGQEVILRCVPISNHLYFYWYRQILGQKVEFLVSFYNNEISEKSEIFDDQFSVERPDGSNFTLKIRSTKLEDSAMYFCASRNNRNQPQHFGDGTRLSIL.

This clonotype was seen many times. This chain connects TRBV12-3 or TRBV12-4 to TRBJ2-2, with D perhaps matching TRBD2 (6 bases). The CDR3 is 14 amino acids. V shed 7 bases and J shed 4 bases, with 13 bases lying between them. The CDR3 sequence: CASMRRVFTGELFF. DNA for the CDR3: TGTGCCAGCATGAGGAGGGTTTTCACCGGGGAGCTGTTTTTT.

V and J are TRBV5-6 and TRBJ1-4; TRBD1 might be the D (5 bases). This CDR3 has 14 residues. Germline V lookup: CDR1 SGHDT, CDR2 YYEEEE. Trimming stripped 4 bases from V and 4 bases from J, with 11 bases between. The CDR3 sequence is CASSHGTDNEKLFF. CDR3 sequence (DNA): TGTGCCAGCAGCCACGGGACGGATAATGAAAAACTGTTTTTT.

V and J are TRBV20-1 and TRBJ2-1; 12 bases map to TRBD1. This CDR3 has 17 amino acids. Germline CDR1 DFQATT, CDR2 SNEGSKA (reference sequence). V lost 7 bases, J lost 4 bases, and 14 bases stayed unmatched. CDR3 region: CSGRGGGTGGRYNEQFF. The CDR3 DNA sequence: TGCAGTGGACGGGGAGGCGGGACAGGGGGCCGTTACAATGAGCAGTTCTTC.

This clonotype was seen at least ten times. The chain employs TRBV20-1 and TRBJ2-1; D is unclear. CDR1 DFQATT and CDR2 SNEGSKA come from the germline V gene (reference sequence). Trimming took off 1 base at V and 1 base at J, with 8 bases between the two ends. This CDR3 spans 14 amino acids. CDR3 nucleotides: TGCAGTGCTAGAGTTGCGGTTTCCTACAATGAGCAGTTCTTC. It is translated as CSARVAVSYNEQFF.

There are many counts of this clonotype. This chain joins TRBV5-1 and TRBJ2-5, with a weak D call TRBD2 (5 bases). With 1 base removed from V and 2 bases from J, the gap between germline ends came to 6 bases. Germline CDR1 and CDR2: SGHRS and YFSETQ. The CDR3 covers 13 residues. The CDR3 here is CASSLRLQETQYF. CDR3 nucleotides: TGCGCCAGCAGCTTGAGACTACAAGAGACCCAGTACTTC.

This clonotype was found a few times. This chain uses TRBV20-1 with TRBJ2-1; 7 positions agree with TRBD2. The CDR3 sequence is 12 residues long. The V and J ends lost 7 bases and 6 bases, in that order; junction bases with no gene match: 6. Germline V gene lookup returns CDR1 DFQATT and CDR2 SNEGSKA (reference sequence). CDR3 sequence: CSGGRRGNEQFF. Written as DNA, the CDR3 is TGCAGTGGCGGGAGAAGGGGCAATGAGCAGTTCTTC.

Only a few counts were recorded for this clonotype. The chain has TRBV18 and TRBJ2-2; D uncertain. V gave up 3 bases and J gave up 0 bases, with 8 bases separating them. The CDR3 runs 15 residues. CDR1 and CDR2 from the germline V gene are KGHSH and LQKENI. The CDR3 loop is CASSPGNANTGELFF. The CDR3 nucleotides read TGTGCCAGCTCACCGGGGAACGCGAACACCGGGGAGCTGTTTTTT.

The sample holds a few counts of this clonotype. The chain uses TRBV6-2 or TRBV6-3 and TRBJ2-7, with TRBD2 identical over 9 bases. Germline values: CDR1 MNHEY, CDR2 SVGEGT. The trim removed 1 base at V and 2 bases at J, leaving 0 bases unmatched. The CDR3 has 14 residues. The CDR3 region has the DNA TGTGCCAGCAGTTACTTAGCGGGAGCCTACGAGCAGTACTTC. Amino acids: CASSYLAGAYEQYF.

This clonotype occurred many times. The chain joins TRBV28 to TRBJ2-7; D is perhaps TRBD1 (6 bases). V lost 6 bases and J 0 bases, leaving 15 bases between the germline ends. The CDR3 length is 15 residues. Germline V gene lookup returns CDR1 MDHEN and CDR2 SYDVKM. The CDR3 is CASSLRTDSSYEQYF. The CDR3 DNA is TGTGCCAGCAGCTTAAGGACAGACAGCTCCTACGAGCAGTACTTC.

The chain links TRBV30 to TRBJ1-2, with 9 bases lining up with TRBD1. Germline values: CDR1 GTSNPN, CDR2 SVGIG (reference sequence). The CDR3 consists of 13 residues. J gave up 3 bases and V 3 bases, and 2 bases lay outside the gene matches. The CDR3 protein is CAWRDRGYYGYTF. The CDR3 bases are TGTGCCTGGAGGGACAGGGGATACTATGGCTACACCTTC.

This clonotype was counted only a few times. J is TRBJ2-2 and V is TRBV15; weak D call: TRBD1 (6 bases). V shed 4 bases and J shed 4 bases, with 10 bases lying between them. Looked up from germline, CDR1 is LNHNV and CDR2 is YYDKDF (reference sequence). The CDR3 extends over 14 amino acids. The CDR3 nucleotides read TGTGCCACCAGCACCTGGGACACCACCGGGGAGCTGTTTTTT. It codes for CATSTWDTTGELFF. Together with reference TRBV15 and TRBJ2-2, the CDR3 gives the full variable domain: DAMVIQNPRYQVTQFGKPVTLSCSQTLNHNVMYWYQQKSSQAPKLLFHYYDKDFNNEADTPDNFQSRRPNTSFCFLDIRSPGLGDTAMYLCATSTWDTTGELFFGEGSRLTVL.

The V call is TRBV11-1, the J call TRBJ2-1, with no clear D. Germline assignment: CDR1 SGHAT and CDR2 FQDESV (reference sequence). This CDR3 is built from 18 residues. V dropped 5 bases and J dropped 0 bases, with 20 bases sitting between them. The CDR3 here is CASSTSLVGSVSYNEQFF. CDR3 DNA: TGTGCCAGCAGCACAAGTCTCGTGGGCAGTGTCTCCTACAATGAGCAGTTCTTC. Together with reference TRBV11-1 and TRBJ2-1, the CDR3 gives the full variable domain: EAEVAQSPRYKITEKSQAVAFWCDPISGHATLYWYRQILGQGPELLVQFQDESVVDDSQLPKDRFSAERLKGVDSTLKIQPAELGDSAMYLCASSTSLVGSVSYNEQFFGPGTRLTVL.

J is TRBJ2-7 and V is TRBV4-1; 9 bases are a match to TRBD1. Germline-derived CDR1 and CDR2 are MGHRA and YSYEKL. The length of the CDR3 is 15 residues. V shed 8 bases and J 5 bases; nucleotides not matched to a gene: 13. In DNA form, the CDR3 reads TGCGCCAGCGTCCAGGATGACAGGGGGTCCCACGAGCAGTACTTC. Translated, it gives CASVQDDRGSHEQYF.